This TCR beta chain is from a study of cytotoxic CD8 clonotypes in ibrutinib-treated CLL. Study as a whole: Of the patients, around 12 were relapsed/refractory, about 16 treatment-naive and 17 to 18 IGHV unmutated. Partial response occurred in approximately 24 patients and complete response in 2; at median approximately 68 months, about 14 remained remitted and about 12 progressed. General study results and limits: Baseline clonality was higher than in age-matched healthy donors and moved in step with circulating CD8+ T-cell counts.

CDR1 MNHNS and CDR2 SASEGT come from the germline V gene. CDR3 length equals 16 residues. With 3 bases clipped from V and 7 bases from J, the junction kept 12 bases outside the gene matches. TCRdb keeps only in-frame clones here, not all; method: immunoSEQ multiplex PCR. The sample includes 110,000 to 150,000 clones, 80% to 95% of them seen just once. PBMCs that had been cryopreserved were the source of approximately 1.8 micrograms of genomic DNA for TCR beta libraries. As for this clone: What it binds is unknown.

This sequence was found in a human donor with chronic lymphocytic leukemia. The specimen comprised PBMCs, sampled after 12 months of ibrutinib treatment. The rearrangement joins TRBV6-1 to TRBJ2-1; TRBD2 agrees at 7 bases. The CDR3 is CASSDSAAGALNEQFF. The CDR3 DNA follows: TGTGCCAGCAGTGATTCCGCGGCGGGAGCTTTGAATGAGCAGTTCTTC.